The clone carrying this TCR beta chain has at least ten counts. Its antigen is not identified. Germline CDR1 reads SGHTA; CDR2 reads FQGNSA. This CDR3 region has 17 residues. V lost 1 base, J lost 2 bases, and 9 bases stayed unmatched. Both previously described methods and listed TCR primers were employed to make bulk TCR libraries. TCRdb processed the PCR reads anew with MiXCR; each CDR3 protein has one entry. The sample holds some 590,000 distinct CDR3 sequences, about 25% seen once. These data originate in a study of molecular identifiers for immune sequencing clone quantification. Sorted naive CD8 T cells were those defined as CD8+CD4-CCR7+CD45RA+. Study results and caveats: Highly expanded clone sizes could be underestimated by identical TCR molecules sharing a barcode. Clones of above 20 RNA copies carried over 99% of effector molecules; in naive cells they carried under 1%.

The sequenced material came from naive CD8+ T cells from blood, with Jurkat cell RNA spiked in. The subset is: FACS-sorted CD8+CD4-CCR7+CD45RA+ naive T cells. The V and J genes are TRBV7-2 and TRBJ2-7, with 9 bases identical to TRBD2. The source of this sequence is a human donor in good health. Some libraries in this study had Jurkat cell RNA spiked in. The CDR3 spells CASSLELAGANPYEQYF. The CDR3 DNA reads TGTGCCAGCAGCTTAGAGTTAGCGGGGGCCAACCCCTACGAGCAGTACTTC.